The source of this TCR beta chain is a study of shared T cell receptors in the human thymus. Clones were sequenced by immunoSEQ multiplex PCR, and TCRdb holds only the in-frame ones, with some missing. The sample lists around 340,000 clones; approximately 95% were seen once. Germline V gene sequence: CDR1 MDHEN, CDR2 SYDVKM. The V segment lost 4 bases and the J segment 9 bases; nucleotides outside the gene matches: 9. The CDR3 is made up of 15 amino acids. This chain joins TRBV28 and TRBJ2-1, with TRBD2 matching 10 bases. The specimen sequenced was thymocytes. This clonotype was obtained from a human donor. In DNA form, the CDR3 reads TGTGCCAGCAGTTCAAGCGGGAGGGGGAATCCTGAGCAGTTCTTC. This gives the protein CASSSSGRGNPEQFF.